The sequence of this T cell receptor (beta chain) was determined in a study of identical twins. V dropped 6 bases and J dropped 1 base, with 13 bases sitting between them. This CDR3 has 15 residues. In germline, CDR1 is MDHEN, CDR2 SYDVKM. TCRdb ran MiXCR on the 5' RACE reads and lists one entry per CDR3 protein. The data show approximately 590,000 distinct CDR3 sequences, with 7.5% to 10% seen just once and approximately 3% held by the top ten. Another study also made use of these data, one on yellow fever vaccine responses in identical twins.

The V and J genes are TRBV28 and TRBJ2-4; D is unresolved. The TCR comes from a woman between 18 and 30 years old in good health. Sequencing was done on a sample of PBMCs. CDR3 nucleotide sequence: TGTGCCAGCAGCCGCCCCAATGGGGCCAAAAACATTCAGTACTTC. Protein product: CASSRPNGAKNIQYF.